Listed here are 17 T cell receptor beta chains from one sample, sequenced in a study of blood T cell repertoires in COVID-19. Only in-frame clones appear in the TCRdb table, and some are missing; sequencing was by immunoSEQ multiplex PCR. The data contain about 250,000 clones, roughly 90% of them singletons. The sequenced sample consisted of peripheral blood. All receptors come from a man aged 25 to 45 with acute or convalescent COVID-19.

There are a few counts of this clone. V usage is TRBV29-1 and J usage is TRBJ2-1; D is undetermined. Trimming shortened V by 7 bases and J by 4 bases, and 5 bases separated the two germline ends. CDR3 length: 10 residues. Per germline, CDR1 SQVTM and CDR2 ANQGSEA. The CDR3 DNA sequence: TGCAGCGCTATATACAATGAGCAGTTCTTC. This translates into CSAIYNEQFF.

There are a few counts of this clone. The rearrangement uses TRBV14 and TRBJ2-1, with D tentatively TRBD2 (5 bases). CDR3 size: 14 residues. Germline lookup yields CDR1 SGHDN and CDR2 FVKESK. V was shortened by 8 bases and J by 7 bases, with 18 bases between the two germline ends. Written as DNA, the CDR3 is TGTGCCAGCGGACCCCTGACTTCGGGGAATGAGCAGTTCTTC. Translated: CASGPLTSGNEQFF.

The sample holds a few counts of this clone. The V and J genes are TRBV19 and TRBJ1-2, with unresolved D. The CDR3 is 12 residues long. CDR1 and CDR2 from the germline V gene are LNHDA and SQIVND (reference sequence). Trimming stripped 4 bases from V and 2 bases from J, with 5 bases between. The CDR3 DNA reads TGTGCCAGTAGTACCGAGAACTATGGCTACACCTTC. Translating gives CASSTENYGYTF. The full variable domain, in which reference TRBV19 and TRBJ1-2 provide the parts outside the CDR3, is DGGITQSPKYLFRKEGQNVTLSCEQNLNHDAMYWYRQDPGQGLRLIYYSQIVNDFQKGDIAEGYSVSREKKESFPLTVTSAQKNPTAFYLCASSTENYGYTFGSGTRLTVV.

This chain uses TRBV6-5 with TRBJ1-4; D gene uncertain. Per germline, CDR1 MNHEY and CDR2 SVGAGI. CDR3 size: 13 residues. Deletions cut 5 bases from V and 3 bases from J, with 7 bases between. CDR3 loop: CASSRGPNEKLFF. The CDR3 region has the DNA TGTGCCAGCAGTCGAGGTCCTAATGAAAAACTGTTTTTT.

The J gene is TRBJ1-4, the V gene TRBV7-2; tentatively, D is TRBD1 (6 bases). CDR1 and CDR2 (germline): SGHTA, FQGNSA. This CDR3 spans 14 amino acids. Trimming left V 6 bases short and J 4 bases short, with 12 bases between. CDR3 nucleotide sequence: TGTGCCAGCAGACCAAGGGGGTATAATGAAAAACTGTTTTTT. It encodes CASRPRGYNEKLFF.

The chain joins TRBV19 to TRBJ1-1; a possible D gene is TRBD1 (6 bases). With 6 bases removed from V and 4 bases from J, the gap between germline ends came to 15 bases. This CDR3 has 14 residues. Germline V gene data show CDR1 as LNHDA and CDR2 as SQIVND (reference sequence). As DNA, the CDR3 is TGTGCCAGTAGCGGTCAGGGGCTGCTCACTGAAGCTTTCTTT. Residues: CASSGQGLLTEAFF.

J is TRBJ2-7 and V is TRBV19; D not resolved. The V and J ends lost 5 bases and 3 bases respectively, with 11 bases between them. This CDR3 contains 13 residues. In germline, CDR1 is LNHDA, CDR2 SQIVND (reference sequence). The CDR3 loop is CASSAVVGYEQYF. The CDR3 nucleotides are TGTGCCAGTAGTGCCGTGGTCGGCTACGAGCAGTACTTC.

This chain uses TRBV28 with TRBJ1-4; D might be TRBD1 (6 bases). V dropped 6 bases and J dropped 7 bases, with 24 bases sitting between them. This CDR3 region has 17 residues. Germline V gene sequence: CDR1 MDHEN, CDR2 SYDVKM. The CDR3 DNA reads TGTGCCAGCAGGGATCAGGGGTTAATGAAACGGGGTGAAAAACTGTTTTTT. The encoded protein is CASRDQGLMKRGEKLFF. Together with reference TRBV28 and TRBJ1-4, the CDR3 gives the full variable domain: DVKVTQSSRYLVKRTGEKVFLECVQDMDHENMFWYRQDPGLGLRLIYFSYDVKMKEKGDIPEGYSVSREKKERFSLILESASTNQTSMYLCASRDQGLMKRGEKLFFGSGTQLSVL.

This sequence joins TRBV7-2 and TRBJ2-1; 7 bases match TRBD2. V trimming: 5 bases; J trimming: 5 bases; junction bases outside the gene matches: 9. The CDR3 consists of 15 residues. The germline V gene has CDR1 SGHTA and CDR2 FQGNSA. The CDR3 protein is CASSPRSGVNNEQFF. CDR3 in DNA: TGTGCCAGCAGCCCCAGAAGCGGGGTAAACAATGAGCAGTTCTTC.

The rearrangement uses TRBV2 and TRBJ2-5, with D unresolved. The CDR3 length is 12 residues. V dropped 8 bases and J dropped 5 bases, with 12 bases sitting between them. CDR1 and CDR2 (germline): SNHLY, FYNNEI. The chain's CDR3 is CASFYHFETQYF. CDR3 nucleotides: TGTGCCAGCTTCTACCATTTCGAGACCCAGTACTTC.

This chain connects TRBV11-2 to TRBJ1-1; possible D gene TRBD1, 5 bases. Germline V lookup: CDR1 SGHAT, CDR2 FQNNGV. The germline V and J ends were trimmed by 5 bases and 1 base, with 11 bases remaining between them. The CDR3 is 14 residues long. The CDR3, as DNA: TGTGCCAGCAGCGTCGGACATAAGAACACTGAAGCTTTCTTT. Translation gives CASSVGHKNTEAFF. The full variable domain, rest sourced from reference TRBV11-2 and TRBJ1-1, is EAGVAQSPRYKIIEKRQSVAFWCNPISGHATLYWYQQILGQGPKLLIQFQNNGVVDDSQLPKDRFSAERLKGVDSTLKIQPAKLEDSAVYLCASSVGHKNTEAFFGQGTRLTVV.

Concerning this clone itself: An end of the junction does not agree with germline; a read error may underlie this. The V gene is TRBV28, the J gene TRBJ2-1, with D unclear. The CDR3 is made up of 12 amino acids. CDR1 is MDHEN and CDR2 is SYDVKM in the germline V gene. CDR3: CASRHLPNGQFF. The CDR3 coding sequence is TGTGCCAGCAGACACCTTCCAAATGGGCAGTTCTTC.

V usage is TRBV23-1 and J usage is TRBJ2-1, with 8 nucleotides matching TRBD2. TRBV23-1 belongs to the ORF category, with a function that is uncertain. The length of the CDR3 is 17 residues. Trimming took 0 bases from V and 1 from J; bases not matched to a gene: 5. As DNA, the CDR3 is TGCGCCAGCAGTCAATCGGAGCGGGAGATATCCTACAATGAGCAGTTCTTC. The encoded protein is CASSQSEREISYNEQFF.

This rearrangement joins TRBV3-1 (or the pseudogene TRBV3-2) to TRBJ1-5; D is ambiguous. Trimming stripped 1 base from V and 4 bases from J, with 8 bases between. The germline V gene encodes CDR1 LGHDT and CDR2 YNNKEL (reference sequence). The CDR3 sequence is 14 residues long. The CDR3 sequence is CASSQVGGNQPQHF. The DNA for the CDR3 is TGTGCCAGCAGCCAAGTGGGAGGAAATCAGCCCCAGCATTTT.

The chain joins TRBV5-1 to TRBJ1-1; maybe TRBD1 (6 bases). This CDR3 spans 14 amino acids. V was clipped by 7 bases and J by 0 bases, with 13 bases between them. The germline V gene encodes CDR1 SGHRS and CDR2 YFSETQ. CDR3 in amino acids: CASGPGHLNTEAFF. Written as DNA, the CDR3 is TGCGCCAGCGGCCCGGGACATCTGAACACTGAAGCTTTCTTT.

V usage is TRBV3-1 (or the pseudogene TRBV3-2) and J usage is TRBJ2-1, with 10 bases matching TRBD2. The V gene's germline CDR1 is LGHDT and CDR2 YNNKEL (reference sequence). V shed 0 bases and J 7 bases; nucleotides not matched to a gene: 9. The CDR3 consists of 17 residues. The DNA of the CDR3 is TGTGCCAGCAGCCAAGATTTCGGACTAGCGGCCAAGAATGAGCAGTTCTTC. This translates into CASSQDFGLAAKNEQFF.

V gene TRBV4-1 combines with J gene TRBJ1-1; D gene ambiguous. V was clipped by 0 bases and J by 4 bases, with 6 bases between them. Germline V lookup: CDR1 MGHRA, CDR2 YSYEKL. The CDR3 covers 13 residues. The CDR3 DNA reads TGCGCCAGCAGCCAAGATTGGAGCACTGAAGCTTTCTTT. As protein: CASSQDWSTEAFF.